The source of this T cell receptor beta chain is a study of T cell responses to AZD1222 COVID-19 vaccine. CDR3 size: 13 residues. Deletions cut 7 bases from V and 2 bases from J, with 11 bases between. Here immunoSEQ multiplex PCR was the method, and the copy in TCRdb shows in-frame clones only, minus some. This sample yields approximately 88,000 clones, of which about 89% are seen a single time; around 5% belongs to the top ten. The source material was peripheral blood, sampled 28 days after the second AZD1222 dose. The rearrangement joins TRBV12-3 or TRBV12-4 to TRBJ1-2; D perhaps matches TRBD1 (5 bases). This sequence originates from an adult who received the AZD1222 COVID-19 vaccine. The CDR3 protein is CASTWTRNYGYTF. CDR3 sequence (DNA): TGTGCCAGCACCTGGACAAGGAACTATGGCTACACCTTC.